This entry lists 14 T cell receptor beta chains sequenced from one sample in a study of shared clonotypes between healthy human individuals. The data were produced by immunoSEQ multiplex PCR, yet TCRdb's version contains in-frame clones alone and is incomplete. The data contain some 2.1 million clones, 85% to 95% of them singletons. The sample taken for sequencing was naive CD4+ T cells sorted from blood. The subset here: CD45RA+ positively selected. The receptors were gathered from a man between 18 and 35 years old in good health.

The V call is TRBV29-1, the J call TRBJ1-2; D gene ambiguous. Germline V gene sequence: CDR1 SQVTM, CDR2 ANQGSEA. This CDR3 comprises 13 residues. The V end was cut by 3 bases, the J end by 1 base, with 9 bases between. CDR3 amino acids: CSVDVGLNYGYTF. CDR3 nucleotides: TGCAGCGTTGATGTTGGTCTTAACTATGGCTACACCTTC.

This sequence joins TRBV20-1 and TRBJ2-1; D remains unclear. V lost 5 bases to trimming and J lost 10 bases, with 9 bases between them. In germline, CDR1 is DFQATT, CDR2 SNEGSKA (reference sequence). The CDR3 has 10 residues. The DNA for the CDR3 is TGCAGTGCTTCCTTTCAGGAGCAGTTCTTC. Its protein product is CSASFQEQFF.

The chain has TRBV5-1 and TRBJ1-3; possibly TRBD1 for D (6 bases). V lost 4 bases, J lost 2 bases, and 16 bases lay in between. This CDR3 has 16 residues. Looked up from germline, CDR1 is SGHRS and CDR2 is YFSETQ. The CDR3 DNA sequence: TGCGCCAGCAGCGCCATGGGGGGCGAGGCTGGAAACACCATATATTTT. This encodes CASSAMGGEAGNTIYF.

The CDR3 coding sequence is TGCGCCAGCAGCTTTATGGTAAGGGGAACCGGATCGGAAGCTTTCTTT. Translated, it gives CASSFMVRGTGSEAFF. V usage is TRBV5-1 and J usage is TRBJ1-1; D is perhaps TRBD1 (5 bases). In germline, CDR1 is SGHRS, CDR2 YFSETQ. The CDR3 totals 16 residues. V was pared by 2 bases and J by 8 bases, with 22 bases between.

For this clone: This sequence may be a read error, since a much larger clone differs from it by one base. The sample holds other DNA sequences that translate to the same CDR3. The V and J genes are TRBV7-3 and TRBJ2-3, with D perhaps given as TRBD1 or TRBD2 (5 bases each). CDR1 is SGHTA, CDR2 FQGTGA, per germline. The CDR3 is 14 amino acids. V was cut by 0 bases and J by 1 base, with 5 bases left in between. The CDR3 nucleotides are TGTGCCAGCAGCTTAACGGGGGGCACAGATACGCAGTATTTT. Its protein product is CASSLTGGTDTQYF.

J is TRBJ2-6 and V is TRBV19, with D hard to call. The CDR3 sequence is 17 residues long. Looked up from germline, CDR1 is LNHDA and CDR2 is SQIVND (reference sequence). V was trimmed by 3 bases and J by 0 bases, leaving 12 bases between them. CDR3 sequence: CASSIGGLSSGANVLTF. The CDR3 DNA is TGTGCCAGTAGTATTGGCGGATTAAGCTCTGGGGCCAACGTCCTGACTTTC.

This clone came up once. The genes are TRBV19 and TRBJ1-5; 7 bases match TRBD1. V gave up 1 base and J gave up 7 bases; unmatched junction bases: 7. CDR1 and CDR2 (germline): LNHDA, SQIVND (reference sequence). The CDR3 is 15 amino acids. CDR3 sequence reads: CASSIVQGPRQPQHF. In DNA, the CDR3 is TGTGCCAGTAGTATAGTACAGGGGCCTAGACAGCCCCAGCATTTT.

This chain links TRBV2 with TRBJ2-3; either TRBD1 or TRBD2 may fit D (5 bases each). Per the germline V gene, CDR1 is SNHLY and CDR2 is FYNNEI. Trimming removed 8 bases at V and 4 bases at J, with 16 bases between. The CDR3 has 14 residues. DNA for the CDR3: TGTGCCAGCCGGGACGCCCAGGGATCAGATACGCAGTATTTT. It codes for CASRDAQGSDTQYF. Based on the CDR3 plus reference TRBV2 and TRBJ2-3, the full variable domain is EPEVTQTPSHQVTQMGQEVILRCVPISNHLYFYWYRQILGQKVEFLVSFYNNEISEKSEIFDDQFSVERPDGSNFTLKIRSTKLEDSAMYFCASRDAQGSDTQYFGPGTRLTVL.

This clone has a single count. This CDR3 reads CATSRGQPNTEAFF. CDR3 in DNA: TGTGCCACCAGCAGGGGACAGCCGAACACTGAAGCTTTCTTT. The rearrangement uses TRBV15 and TRBJ1-1; 7 positions agree with TRBD1. The CDR3 length is 14 residues. Germline lookup yields CDR1 LNHNV and CDR2 YYDKDF (reference sequence). With 3 bases clipped from V and 1 base from J, the junction kept 2 bases outside the gene matches. The entire variable domain, with the rest obtained from reference TRBV15 and TRBJ1-1, is as follows: DAMVIQNPRYQVTQFGKPVTLSCSQTLNHNVMYWYQQKSSQAPKLLFHYYDKDFNNEADTPDNFQSRRPNTSFCFLDIRSPGLGDTAMYLCATSRGQPNTEAFFGQGTRLTVV.

This clone was detected only once. This chain connects TRBV5-1 to TRBJ1-4, with TRBD1 matching over 7 bases. Germline V gene lookup returns CDR1 SGHRS and CDR2 YFSETQ. This CDR3 is built from 15 residues. V was pared by 4 bases and J by 3 bases, with 6 bases of the junction left unmatched. The CDR3 DNA sequence: TGCGCCAGCAGCCTATCCGGGACAGCTAATGAAAAACTGTTTTTT. Encoded protein: CASSLSGTANEKLFF.

The chain joins TRBV5-1 to TRBJ2-3, with D uncertain. Per germline, CDR1 SGHRS and CDR2 YFSETQ. CDR3 size: 10 residues. V was cut by 9 bases and J by 7 bases, with 9 bases left in between. The CDR3 spells CAIQVNTQYF. The CDR3 DNA reads as TGCGCCATCCAGGTGAATACGCAGTATTTT.

This chain connects TRBV10-1 to TRBJ2-3; 8 bases line up with TRBD1. The CDR3 totals 14 residues. V dropped 8 bases and J dropped 3; count of bases not matched to a gene: 7. Germline V CDR1 and CDR2: WNHNN, SYGVQD (reference sequence). As DNA, the CDR3 is TGCGCCAGCGGAGAGGGACAGGAAACAGATACGCAGTATTTT. Protein: CASGEGQETDTQYF.

The chain has TRBV6-6 and TRBJ2-7, with 10 bases matching TRBD1. Germline CDR1 MNHNY, CDR2 SVGAGI (reference sequence). The CDR3 length is 13 residues. Trimming cost V 7 bases and J 3 bases; bases outside gene matches: 3. For the CDR3, the DNA is TGTGCCAGCACCGGGACAGGGGTCTACGAGCAGTACTTC. This translates into CASTGTGVYEQYF.

This chain uses TRBV4-1 with TRBJ1-2; no reliable D call. The germline V gene has CDR1 MGHRA and CDR2 YSYEKL. The CDR3 has 15 residues. The V gene lost 4 bases and the J gene lost 4 bases, with 16 bases spanning the gap. Written as DNA, the CDR3 is TGCGCCAGCAGCCCCCGCGAGGGTCGGGGCTATGGCTACACCTTC. This sequence encodes CASSPREGRGYGYTF.